This is a list of T cell receptor beta chains from one sample in a study of early T cells in non-severe SARS-CoV-2 infection. Each CDR3 protein is one row after TCRdb ran MiXCR on the 5' RACE reads. The table shows over 30,000 distinct CDR3 sequences, with 5.4% occurring only once. The sample was whole blood, taken at baseline. The receptors were sampled from an adult who was a healthcare worker with PCR-confirmed SARS-CoV-2 infection or an uninfected control (not recorded which). CDR3s include the opening cysteine and the closing phenylalanine or tryptophan. The D gene is left open where the match is weak. Clone sizes are given selectively: once, few, many, or a class where the clone is expanded.

>TRBV6-2/TRBV6-3|TRBJ2-7|many|.
CASSRTRGFSSYEQYF
TGTGCCAGCAGCCGAACACGGGGATTTAGTTCCTACGAGCAGTACTTC
>TRBV2|TRBJ2-3|many|.
CASSAWGNTQYF
TGTGCCAGCAGTGCCTGGGGGAATACGCAGTATTTT
>TRBV20-1|TRBJ2-5|many|.
CSARDEGAWETQYF
TGCAGTGCTAGAGACGAGGGAGCTTGGGAGACCCAGTACTTC
>TRBV7-9|TRBJ2-5|many|TRBD1
CASSPRTGEETQYF
TGTGCCAGCAGCCCACGGACAGGGGAAGAGACCCAGTACTTC
>TRBV12-3/TRBV12-4|TRBJ2-2|many|.
CASSRANTGELFF
TGTGCCAGCAGTCGAGCGAACACCGGGGAGCTGTTTTTT
>TRBV12-3/TRBV12-4|TRBJ2-5|few|TRBD2
CASSSPSGNAKTQYF
TGTGCCAGCAGCTCCCCTAGCGGGAACGCGAAGACCCAGTACTTC
>TRBV30|TRBJ1-1|.|.
CAWSRQVNTEAFF
TGTGCCTGGAGTCGACAGGTAAACACTGAAGCTTTCTTT
>TRBV27|TRBJ2-7|many|.
CASSPGLAYEQYF
TGTGCCAGCAGTCCCGGGCTCGCTTACGAGCAGTACTTC
>TRBV6-2/TRBV6-3|TRBJ1-5|many|.
CASSYSSQPQHF
TGTGCCAGCAGTTACTCGAGCCAGCCCCAGCATTTT
>TRBV11-2|TRBJ2-1|many|.
CASSLFLGVADEQFF
TGTGCCAGCAGCTTATTCCTAGGGGTAGCGGATGAGCAGTTCTTC
>TRBV7-9|TRBJ1-1|many|.
CASSLLTNTEAFF
TGTGCCAGCAGCTTACTTACGAACACTGAAGCTTTCTTT
>TRBV14|TRBJ2-3|.|TRBD2
CASSRRSSSGGGTDTQYF
TGTGCCAGCAGCCGTAGATCTTCTAGCGGGGGAGGGACAGATACGCAGTATTTT
>TRBV28|TRBJ1-1|.|.
CASSPGPGTEAFF
TGTGCCAGCAGTCCTGGACCGGGGACTGAAGCTTTCTTT
>TRBV27|TRBJ2-1|.|.
CASSPGGATYNEQFF
TGTGCCAGCAGCCCGGGGGGCGCAACCTACAATGAGCAGTTCTTC
>TRBV24-1|TRBJ2-3|many|TRBD1
CATSDVLGQARSTDTQYF
TGTGCCACCAGTGATGTACTAGGACAGGCCCGGTCCACAGATACGCAGTATTTT
>TRBV4-3|TRBJ2-3|few|.
CASSQNLDPGRTQYF
TGCGCCAGCAGCCAAAACCTAGATCCTGGGCGTACGCAGTATTTT
>TRBV7-8|TRBJ1-5|many|TRBD1
CASSPTGGTNQPQHF
TGTGCCAGCAGCCCGACAGGGGGAACCAATCAGCCCCAGCATTTT
>TRBV12-3/TRBV12-4|TRBJ2-1|.|.
CASSFGGNEQFF
TGTGCCAGCAGTTTCGGGGGCAATGAGCAGTTCTTC
>TRBV29-1|TRBJ2-1|.|TRBD1
CSVGQGAYEQFF
TGCAGCGTTGGACAGGGCGCCTATGAGCAGTTCTTC
>TRBV3-2|TRBJ2-3|few|.
CASSLSTGAVGWTQYF
TGTGCCAGCAGCCTATCGACAGGGGCCGTAGGGTGGACGCAGTATTTT
>TRBV7-2|TRBJ2-3|.|.
CASSLFTGISDTQYF
TGTGCCAGCAGCTTATTTACAGGAATTTCAGATACGCAGTATTTT
>TRBV4-1|TRBJ2-1|many|.
CASSLRQDIYNEQFF
TGCGCCAGCAGCCTCCGACAGGACATTTACAATGAGCAGTTCTTC
>TRBV7-9|TRBJ2-1|many|.
CASTLMGEDEQFF
TGTGCCAGCACCCTGATGGGGGAGGATGAGCAGTTCTTC
>TRBV2|TRBJ2-2|many|.
CAILGLRGTGGELFF
TGTGCCATCCTCGGTCTGAGGGGTACGGGCGGGGAGCTGTTTTTT
>TRBV4-3|TRBJ2-1|.|TRBD2
CASSQDRGGRADEQFF
TGCGCCAGCAGCCAAGATCGGGGCGGGAGGGCCGATGAGCAGTTCTTC
>TRBV4-1|TRBJ2-2|many|TRBD2
CASSQETTSGANTGELFF
TGCGCCAGCAGCCAAGAAACAACTAGCGGGGCGAACACCGGGGAGCTGTTTTTT
>TRBV20-1|TRBJ2-1|many|TRBD2
CSASSGRAPNEQFF
TGCAGTGCTAGTAGCGGGAGGGCCCCCAATGAGCAGTTCTTC
>TRBV5-1|TRBJ2-3|.|.
CASTLSGSTDTQYF
TGCGCCAGCACGCTTTCTGGTAGCACAGATACGCAGTATTTT
>TRBV3-1|TRBJ2-7|.|.
CASSFLGTEQYF
TGTGCCAGCAGCTTTTTAGGGACCGAGCAGTACTTC
>TRBV27|TRBJ2-1|many|TRBD1
CASRGQGIYNEQFF
TGTGCCAGCAGGGGACAGGGAATTTACAATGAGCAGTTCTTC
>TRBV20-1|TRBJ2-5|many|TRBD2
CSAPRLAGETQYF
TGCAGTGCTCCCCGACTAGCAGGAGAGACCCAGTACTTC